This T cell receptor beta chain was documented in a study of CD8 T cells in ankylosing spondylitis (dated by TCRdb to the late 2010s). General notes on the study: The study set out to find disease-linked TCR variants by profiling T cell receptor beta repertoires in ankylosing spondylitis patients and healthy donors. Peripheral blood samples were taken, and synovial fluid was additionally collected from ankylosing spondylitis patients. The full study cohort comprised 20 to 25 ankylosing spondylitis patients and over a hundred healthy donors.

TCRdb shows the sequencer as Illumina HiSeq 2500. TCR beta libraries were prepared by quantitative 5'-RACE with molecular barcodes. As for the original processing: A new computational method based on a probabilistic model of VDJ rearrangement was used to identify disease-linked TCR variants. TCRdb passed the public sequencing reads through fastp at Q25 and MiXCR, retaining productive beta sequences. Rows with a matching CDR3 protein are joined into one entry that keeps the most common DNA and genes. The V and J calls reflect TCRdb's pipeline rather than the authors' work. The sample includes roughly 160,000 distinct CDR3 sequences, with approximately 9.9% observed a single time. More than 12% of the sample rests with the top ten. Remarks on this clonotype: Its target antigen remains unknown. No much larger clone is present one base from it, and per-base qualities are unavailable.

The full study reports these points: According to the report, matched synovial fluid samples from ankylosing spondylitis patients were significantly enriched for the disease-linked clones. The disease-linked clones had a CD8+ phenotype and were found at relatively low frequencies in peripheral blood. Some TCR beta motif variants had previously been reported in synovial fluid and blood of reactive arthritis patients, which suggested common disease-initiation mechanisms. Blood from ankylosing spondylitis patients appeared to be characterized by a TCR beta motif made up of under ten highly homologous amino acid variants.

The sequenced sample consisted of blood, either unsorted or a sorted T cell fraction (not recorded which). This clonotype was obtained from a female donor with ankylosing spondylitis or in good health (not recorded which).

The nucleotide sequence reads as follows: TGCGCCAGCAGCCAAGACCGGAGGAGTCAGCCCCAGCATTTT. This encodes CASSQDRRSQPQHF. The sequence is built from TRBV4-3 and TRBJ1-5, with an unclear D gene assignment. Trimming takes 0 bases from V and 6 bases from J, and the germline ends sit 9 bases apart. Via the germline V gene, CDR1 is LGHNA and CDR2 YSLEER. The CDR3 contains 14 residues, cysteine and phenylalanine counted. The kept DNA is CDR3 alone, 42 bases in frame from the first base.